Reported below is one T cell receptor (beta chain). This record belongs to a study of human T cells and chemical hapten exposure. The time point here: patch test 3, about 24 weeks after DPC sensitization. Treatment of the sample: therapeutic diphenylcyclopropenone sensitization with weekly scalp DPC. Losses at the gene ends were 6 bases for V and 9 bases for J; bases not matched to a gene: 6. The germline V gene has CDR1 SGHVS and CDR2 FNYEAQ. The CDR3 covers 12 residues. MiXCR, run by TCRdb on the RACE reads, gives a single entry per CDR3 protein. The profile shows about 160,000 distinct CDR3 sequences, 28% of them singletons.

Specimen: whole blood, collected in connection with sensitization to the hapten diphenylcyclopropenone (DPC). This rearrangement joins TRBV7-6 to TRBJ2-5; 8 nucleotides agree with TRBD1. This receptor was taken from a woman in her late teens or twenties with alopecia areata. Some clones in this sample may be carry-over from other donors' samples. CDR3 in DNA: TGTGCCAGCAGTTGGGGACAGGAGCCCCAGTACTTC. Translating it yields CASSWGQEPQYF.